Listed below are T cell receptor beta chains from one sample, sequenced in a study. TCRdb re-called the 5' RACE reads through MiXCR, storing one row per CDR3 protein. This sample has about 40,000 distinct CDR3 sequences, with 22% found just once. The sample taken for sequencing was Tregs sorted from a lymph node. The receptor set was obtained from a female donor with breast cancer. Both conserved end residues are part of each CDR3. The D gene is left open where the match is weak. Clone sizes are given selectively: once, few, many, or a class where the clone is expanded.

V gene,clone size,J gene,D gene,CDR3 DNA,CDR3 protein
TRBV27,.,TRBJ2-7,.,TGTGCCAGCAGTTTCCGGGGCACCTACGAGCAGTACTTC,CASSFRGTYEQYF
TRBV5-1,.,TRBJ2-1,.,TGCGCCAGCAGCTTGGAGCCAGCGGGCAGAAACAATGAGCAGTTCTTC,CASSLEPAGRNNEQFF
TRBV6-5,medium-sized,TRBJ1-4,.,TGTGCCACCGGACAGCCCGGTGAAAAACTGTTTTTT,CATGQPGEKLFF
TRBV27,.,TRBJ2-5,TRBD1,TGTGCCAGCAGTTTAATCGGACAGGGCACGACCCAGTACTTC,CASSLIGQGTTQYF
TRBV20-1,.,TRBJ2-7,.,TGCAGTGCTAGCGGGAGCGCCTACGAGCAGTACTTC,CSASGSAYEQYF
TRBV24-1,few,TRBJ1-2,.,TGTGCCACCAGTGGTCACGAGGGCGAAGGCTACACCTTC,CATSGHEGEGYTF
TRBV6-1,.,TRBJ1-5,.,TGTGCCAGCAGTGAAGCGTTCGATCAGCCCCAGCATTTT,CASSEAFDQPQHF
TRBV5-1,.,TRBJ2-7,TRBD1,TGCGCCAGCAGCTTGAACAGGGGCTATGAGCGGTACTTC,CASSLNRGYERYF
TRBV6-6,few,TRBJ2-6,.,TGTGCCAGCAGACTAAATGTAGTGAAAGAACGCTCTGGGGCCAACGTCCTGACTTTC,CASRLNVVKERSGANVLTF
TRBV4-1,many,TRBJ1-5,.,TGCGCCAGCAGCCTTGACACGCATAGCAATCAGCCCCAGCATTTT,CASSLDTHSNQPQHF
TRBV7-2,.,TRBJ2-3,.,TGTGCCAGCAGCCCTGAAGAGCCAGATACGCAGTATTTT,CASSPEEPDTQYF
TRBV3-1,many,TRBJ1-4,TRBD1,TGTGCCAGCACCGGGACAGGCGATACTGATGAAAAACTGTTTTTT,CASTGTGDTDEKLFF
TRBV7-9,few,TRBJ2-1,.,TGTGCCAGCAGCTTCGGAGGTAGCTCCTACAGTGAGCAGTTCTTC,CASSFGGSSYSEQFF
TRBV27,many,TRBJ2-5,TRBD2,TGTGCCAGCAGACCTAGCGGGACTTTTCAAGAGACCCAGTACTTC,CASRPSGTFQETQYF
TRBV30,.,TRBJ1-5,.,TGTGCCTGGAGTGTAACGGGGTTGGGCAATCAGCCCCAGCATTTT,CAWSVTGLGNQPQHF
TRBV5-1,.,TRBJ2-3,.,TGCGCCAACAGCCCTCGGTCGCCCGCAGATACGCAGTATTTT,CANSPRSPADTQYF
TRBV4-1,.,TRBJ2-3,.,TGCGCCAGCAGCCACGGGACTGACACAGATACGCAGTATTTT,CASSHGTDTDTQYF
TRBV7-6,few,TRBJ1-1,.,TGTGCCAGCAGCTCTTATTCTGGGGCCCCAGGGGCTTTCTTT,CASSSYSGAPGAFF
TRBV4-3,.,TRBJ2-7,.,TGCGCCAGCAGCCCATCCCGGAGTAGCCCCCACGAGCAGTACTTC,CASSPSRSSPHEQYF
TRBV11-2,many,TRBJ2-7,.,TGTGCCAGCAGCAAGCAGCCCTACGAGCAGTACTTC,CASSKQPYEQYF
TRBV21-1,.,TRBJ1-2,.,TGTGCCAGCAGCAGAGGATCCCTAGCCGACAGGGGCTGGTATGGCTACACCTTT,CASSRGSLADRGWYGYTF
TRBV10-3,many,TRBJ1-3,TRBD1,TGTGCCATCAGTGAGGGGACAGGCTCTGGAAACACCATATATTTT,CAISEGTGSGNTIYF
TRBV6-5,.,TRBJ2-7,TRBD2,TGTGCCAGCAGACAACTAGCGGTTTCCTACGAGCAGTACTTC,CASRQLAVSYEQYF
TRBV7-3,.,TRBJ2-2,.,TGTGCCAGCAGCTTAACCAGGTGTGATTCCGGGGAGCTGTTTTTT,CASSLTRCDSGELFF